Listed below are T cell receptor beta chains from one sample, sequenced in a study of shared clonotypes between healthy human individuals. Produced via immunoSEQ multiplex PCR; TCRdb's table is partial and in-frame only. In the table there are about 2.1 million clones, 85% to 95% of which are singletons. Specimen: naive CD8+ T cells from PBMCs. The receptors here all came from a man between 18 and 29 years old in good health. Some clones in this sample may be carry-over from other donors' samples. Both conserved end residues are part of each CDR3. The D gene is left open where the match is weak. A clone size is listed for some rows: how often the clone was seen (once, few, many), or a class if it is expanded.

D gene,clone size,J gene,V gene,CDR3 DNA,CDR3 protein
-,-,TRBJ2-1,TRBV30,TGTGCCTGGAGTCGTACCTCCTACAATGAGCAGTTCTTC,CAWSRTSYNEQFF
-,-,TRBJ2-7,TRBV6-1,TGTGCCATCAGCGGACAGTCGCGAGCGGACGAGCAGTACTTC,CAISGQSRADEQYF
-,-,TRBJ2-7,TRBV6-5,TGTGCCAGCAGTTCACAGGGAGCCTACGAGCAGTACTTC,CASSSQGAYEQYF
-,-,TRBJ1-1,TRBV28,TGTGCCAGCAGTTTATACTTTACCTCAGGGGATATGAGGACTGAAGCTTTCTTT,CASSLYFTSGDMRTEAFF
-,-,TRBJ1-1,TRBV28,TGTGCCAGCAGTTTACTTAGGCAGGGTTTCACTGAAGCTTTCTTT,CASSLLRQGFTEAFF
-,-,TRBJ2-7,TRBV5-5,TGTGCCAGCAGCTTGGACAGGGACCCCTACGAGCAGTACTTC,CASSLDRDPYEQYF
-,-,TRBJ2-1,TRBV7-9,TGTGCCAGCAGCTTAAGCGGGTCCTCCTACAATGAGCAGTTCTTC,CASSLSGSSYNEQFF
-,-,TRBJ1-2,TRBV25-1,TGTGCCAGCATGGCCGGACATGGCTACACCTTC,CASMAGHGYTF
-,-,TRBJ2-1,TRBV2,TGTGCCAGCAGTGACCCCGGGGGCTTTAATGAGCAGTTCTTC,CASSDPGGFNEQFF
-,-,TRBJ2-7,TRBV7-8,TGTGCCAGCAGCTTGACCGGGCACGAGCAGTACTTC,CASSLTGHEQYF
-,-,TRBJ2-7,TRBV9,TGTGCCAGCAGCGCCCCCGGGTCTGGCGAGCAGTACTTC,CASSAPGSGEQYF
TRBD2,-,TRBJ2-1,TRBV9,TGTGCCAGCAGCGTAGGGGGCGGGAGGGCCTTGGGCAATGAGCAGTTCTTC,CASSVGGGRALGNEQFF
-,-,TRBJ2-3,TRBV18,TGTGCCAGCTCACCAGTCCCAGATACGCAGTATTTT,CASSPVPDTQYF
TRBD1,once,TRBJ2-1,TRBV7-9,TGTGCCAGTCCAGCCCAGCAGGGGGCTGGAGGAAATGAGCAGTTCTTC,CASPAQQGAGGNEQFF
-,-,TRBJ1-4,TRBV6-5,TGTGCCAGCAGTTACATTACAGGGAATGAAAAACTGTTTTTT,CASSYITGNEKLFF
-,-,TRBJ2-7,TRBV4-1,TGCGCCAGCAGCCTTGGACACACCGTAACCTACGAGCAGTACTTC,CASSLGHTVTYEQYF
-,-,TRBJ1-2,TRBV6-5,TGTGCCAGCAGCCCAACCGGGGAGACATATGGCTACACCTTC,CASSPTGETYGYTF
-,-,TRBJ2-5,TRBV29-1,TGCAGCGTTGTCGGTGGGCCGGTGGGGGAGACCCAGTACTTC,CSVVGGPVGETQYF
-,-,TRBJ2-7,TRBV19,TGTGCCAGTAGTACTATGGGGGGCCTTTTCTCCTACGAGCAGTACTTC,CASSTMGGLFSYEQYF
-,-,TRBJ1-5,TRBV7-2,TGTGCCAGCAGCATGGGGGGTTTGGGTGGGCCCCAGCATTTT,CASSMGGLGGPQHF
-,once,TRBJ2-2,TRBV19,TGTGCCAGTAGTATCCGGGGACCTCTCACTTACACCGGGGAGCTGTTTTTT,CASSIRGPLTYTGELFF
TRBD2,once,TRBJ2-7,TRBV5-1,TGCGCCAGCAGCTGGAGCGGGACCCCATCCTACGAGCAGTACTTC,CASSWSGTPSYEQYF
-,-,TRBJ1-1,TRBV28,TGTGCCAGCAGTTTAATCAGGCGCTCAATGAACACTGAAGCTTTCTTT,CASSLIRRSMNTEAFF
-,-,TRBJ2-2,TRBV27,TGTGCCAGCAGTTTTGGAGGGACCGGGGAGCTGTTTTTT,CASSFGGTGELFF
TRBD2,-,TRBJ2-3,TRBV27,TGTGCCAGCAGTCCTCCGACTAGCGGGAGGGGGGCAGATACGCAGTATTTT,CASSPPTSGRGADTQYF
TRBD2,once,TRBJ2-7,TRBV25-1,TGTGCCAGCAGTGGTCGGGGGGCCTACGAGCAGTACTTC,CASSGRGAYEQYF
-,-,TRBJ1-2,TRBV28,TGTGCCAGCAGTTCCTCCTATGGCTACACCTTC,CASSSSYGYTF
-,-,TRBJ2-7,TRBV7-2,TGTGCCAGCAGCCCCGGGACAAGCACGGAGCAGTACTTC,CASSPGTSTEQYF
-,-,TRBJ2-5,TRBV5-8,TGTGCCAGCAGTTATGGACTTACCCAAGAGACCCAGTACTTC,CASSYGLTQETQYF
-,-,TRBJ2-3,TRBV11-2,TGTGCCAGCAGCTTAGGTGGCAGTTACACAGATACGCAGTATTTT,CASSLGGSYTDTQYF
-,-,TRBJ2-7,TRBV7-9,TGTGCCAGCAGCTTTCCTTCCTCCCACGAGCAGTACTTC,CASSFPSSHEQYF
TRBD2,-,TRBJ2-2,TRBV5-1,TGCGCCAGCGCACTCCCGGGTACTAGCGGGACCGGGGAGCTGTTTTTT,CASALPGTSGTGELFF
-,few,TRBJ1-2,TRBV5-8,TGTGCCAGCAGCGGGGGGCTCTATGGCTACACCTTC,CASSGGLYGYTF
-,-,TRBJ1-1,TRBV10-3,TGTGCCATTAGTGATGGGGGAGGCGGAACTGAAGCTTTCTTT,CAISDGGGGTEAFF
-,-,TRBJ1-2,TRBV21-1,TGTGCCAGCAGCAAAACGGTGGGAGGGGGTTATGGCTACACCTTC,CASSKTVGGGYGYTF
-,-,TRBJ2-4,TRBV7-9,TGTGCCAGCAGCTCCCGTTCTTCCAAAAACATTCAGTACTTC,CASSSRSSKNIQYF
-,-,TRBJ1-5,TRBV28,TGTGCCAGCAGTACTCATTATGGTCAGCCCCAGCATTTT,CASSTHYGQPQHF
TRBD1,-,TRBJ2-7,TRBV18,TGTGCCAGCTCACCGCCGGAGACAGGGCACACCTACGAGCAGTACTTC,CASSPPETGHTYEQYF
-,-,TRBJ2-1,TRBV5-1,TGCGCCAGCAGCTTGGTAAGCTCCTACAATGAGCAGTTCTTC,CASSLVSSYNEQFF
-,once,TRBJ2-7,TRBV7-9,TGTGCCAGCAGCGTCGGGGGTACGTACGAGCAGTACTTC,CASSVGGTYEQYF
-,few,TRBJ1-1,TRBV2,TGTGCCAGCAGAAACAGGAAGAACACTGAAGCTTTCTTT,CASRNRKNTEAFF
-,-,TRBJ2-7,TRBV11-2,TGTGCCAGCAGCAGCGACAGCAATTACTACGAGCAGTACTTC,CASSSDSNYYEQYF
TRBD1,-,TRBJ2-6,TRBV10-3,TGTGCCATCAGTGACCCTGGACAGGCCCTGATTCGCTCTGGGGCCAACGTCCTGACTTTC,CAISDPGQALIRSGANVLTF
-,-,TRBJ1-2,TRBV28,TGTGCCAGCAGTTTGAATGGCTACACCTTC,CASSLNGYTF
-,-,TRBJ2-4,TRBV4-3,TGCGCCAGCAGCCAGGACAGCGGGGACATTCAGTACTTC,CASSQDSGDIQYF